The 18 T cell receptor beta chains below come from one sample, sequenced in a study of blood T cell repertoires in COVID-19. The data were produced by immunoSEQ multiplex PCR, yet TCRdb's version contains in-frame clones alone and is incomplete. The table shows over 15,000 clones, with 90% to 95% occurring only once. The sample consisted of peripheral blood. Receptor source: a human donor in a cohort sampled during active COVID-19.

The chain uses TRBV27 and TRBJ2-3, with a weak D call TRBD2 (7 bases). This CDR3 region has 13 residues. The V gene lost 5 bases and the J gene lost 5 bases, with 11 bases spanning the gap. Germline V gene sequence: CDR1 MNHEY, CDR2 SMNVEV (reference sequence). The CDR3 protein is CASSRRGLDTQYF. Here the CDR3 DNA reads TGTGCCAGCAGTCGGCGGGGGCTAGATACGCAGTATTTT.

The genes are TRBV5-4 and TRBJ2-1; 8 positions match TRBD2. CDR1 is SGHNT, CDR2 YYREEE, per germline (reference sequence). The CDR3 is made up of 16 amino acids. Germline trimming cut 5 bases from V and 3 bases from J; bases unmatched to any gene: 10. The CDR3 DNA follows: TGTGCCAGCAGTCCGGGAGGGCGGGACTTCTACAATGAGCAGTTCTTC. It specifies CASSPGGRDFYNEQFF.

The rearrangement links TRBV11-2 to TRBJ1-2, with D perhaps matching TRBD1 (6 bases). Germline V gene lookup returns CDR1 SGHAT and CDR2 FQNNGV. V was cut by 4 bases and J by 8 bases, with 20 bases left in between. The length of the CDR3 is 15 residues. The CDR3 DNA reads TGTGCCAGCAGCTCAATCCGACAGGCCCTTAGGGGCTACACCTTC. As protein: CASSSIRQALRGYTF.

This clone came up once. The chain combines TRBV11-3 with TRBJ2-3; D is perhaps TRBD2 (6 bases). The CDR3 sequence is 16 residues long. CDR1 is SGHNT and CDR2 is YENEEA in the germline V gene. The germline V and J ends were trimmed by 6 bases and 0 bases, with 16 bases remaining between them. CDR3 nucleotide sequence: TGTGCCAGCAGTCGTTCGCGGGGCTCTAGCACAGATACGCAGTATTTT. It translates to CASSRSRGSSTDTQYF.

The V gene is TRBV18, the J gene TRBJ1-1, with D unresolved. Germline assignment: CDR1 KGHSH and CDR2 LQKENI. The V end lost 3 bases, the J end lost 7 bases, and 9 bases lay between the germline ends. This CDR3 is built from 12 residues. CDR3 residues: CASSPSTFEAFF. The CDR3 bases are TGTGCCAGCTCACCGTCGACATTTGAAGCTTTCTTT.

This clone has only a few counts. The V call is TRBV5-1, the J call TRBJ1-2; D gene ambiguous. The V and J ends lost 5 bases and 2 bases respectively, with 13 bases between them. CDR1 and CDR2 (germline): SGHRS, YFSETQ. The CDR3 is 14 amino acids. The CDR3 bases are TGCGCCAGCAGGGAGGGCCGGGAAAACTATGGCTACACCTTC. Translated, it gives CASREGRENYGYTF.

This clone came up once. This chain joins TRBV7-2 and TRBJ2-5; 11 bases are shared with TRBD2. The CDR3 contains 15 residues. The J segment lost 5 bases and the V segment lost 6 bases, leaving 8 bases of the junction unmatched. In germline, CDR1 is SGHTA, CDR2 FQGNSA. The CDR3 here is CASSPTSGGRETQYF. The CDR3 DNA is TGTGCCAGCAGTCCCACTAGCGGGGGACGTGAGACCCAGTACTTC.

The table lists this clone with a count of one. This chain joins TRBV5-5 and TRBJ2-7, with 8 positions matching TRBD2. There are 18 residues in the CDR3. J gave up 2 bases and V 0 bases, and 13 bases lay outside the gene matches. Germline CDR1 and CDR2: SGHKS and YYEKEE (reference sequence). The chain's CDR3 is CASSLAVLAGRNAYEQYF. The DNA of the CDR3 is TGTGCCAGCAGCTTGGCCGTCCTAGCGGGTAGGAACGCCTACGAGCAGTACTTC. Full variable domain (missing parts from reference TRBV5-5 and TRBJ2-7): DAGVTQSPTHLIKTRGQQVTLRCSPISGHKSVSWYQQVLGQGPQFIFQYYEKEERGRGNFPDRFSARQFPNYSSELNVNALLLGDSALYLCASSLAVLAGRNAYEQYFGPGTRLTVT.

The chain recombines TRBV10-1 with TRBJ1-5, with TRBD1 matching 7 bases. CDR1 and CDR2 from the germline V gene are WNHNN and SYGVQD (reference sequence). Germline trimming cut 7 bases from V and 0 bases from J; bases unmatched to any gene: 6. The length of the CDR3 is 15 residues. The CDR3 loop reads CASTEQGNSNQPQHF. For the CDR3, the DNA is TGCGCCAGCACCGAACAGGGGAATAGCAATCAGCCCCAGCATTTT.

The genes are TRBV7-6 and TRBJ2-7; 7 bases match TRBD1. The CDR3 sequence is 16 residues long. The ends lost 2 bases at V and 5 bases at J; junction bases unmatched: 12. Germline loops: CDR1 SGHVS, CDR2 FNYEAQ. Written as DNA, the CDR3 is TGTGCCAGCAGCTTATCCGACAGGGAATCCCCAAACGAGCAGTACTTC. Translation gives CASSLSDRESPNEQYF.

This clone turned up a few times. Written as DNA, the CDR3 is TGTGCCAGCAGTCGGACAGGGTATTCACCCCTCCACTTT. Its translation: CASSRTGYSPLHF. The V and J genes are TRBV12-3 or TRBV12-4 and TRBJ1-6; 8 bases map to TRBD1. The CDR3 spans 13 residues. With 5 bases clipped from V and 8 bases from J, the junction kept 2 bases outside the gene matches.

A few counts support this clone. This chain joins TRBV19 and TRBJ2-2; D is perhaps TRBD1 (6 bases). The CDR3 runs to 15 residues. Trimming pared 4 bases from V and 6 bases from J, leaving 15 bases between. Germline V gives CDR1 LNHDA, CDR2 SQIVND (reference sequence). CDR3 sequence (DNA): TGTGCCAGTAGTACTTTCCGGACAGTTCCCGGGGAGCTGTTTTTT. Its translation is CASSTFRTVPGELFF.

This clone occurred a few times. This chain joins TRBV12-5 and TRBJ1-1; D call uncertain. V lost 5 bases and J lost 0, with 7 bases in between. Germline V gene sequence: CDR1 LGHNT, CDR2 FRNRAP. The CDR3 totals 13 residues. The chain's CDR3 is CASGHSLNTEAFF. The CDR3 region has the DNA TGTGCTAGTGGTCATTCCCTGAACACTGAAGCTTTCTTT.

The rearrangement uses TRBV6-5 and TRBJ1-6; D is undetermined. V lost 5 bases and J 10 bases, leaving 12 bases between the germline ends. The CDR3 covers 13 residues. The germline gives CDR1 MNHEY, CDR2 SVGAGI. The CDR3: CASSPNTRSPLHF. The DNA for the CDR3 is TGTGCCAGCAGTCCCAACACACGATCACCCCTCCACTTT.

The chain joins TRBV11-3 to TRBJ2-1; D perhaps matches TRBD1 (6 bases). The length of the CDR3 is 15 residues. Germline-derived CDR1 and CDR2 are SGHNT and YENEEA. Trimming removed 0 bases from V and 5 bases from J, with 11 bases in between. The CDR3 loop reads CASSLETGRDNEQFF. The DNA for the CDR3 is TGTGCCAGCAGCTTAGAGACAGGTAGGGACAATGAGCAGTTCTTC.

This clone was picked up a small number of times. The chain links TRBV5-1 to TRBJ2-7; D ambiguous. The CDR3 runs 14 residues. Germline V gene lookup returns CDR1 SGHRS and CDR2 YFSETQ. V was trimmed by 0 bases and J by 4 bases, leaving 11 bases between them. DNA of the CDR3: TGCGCCAGCAGCTTGGATTTGGCGGTTTACGAGCAGTACTTC. Translation: CASSLDLAVYEQYF.

V and J are TRBV6-1 and TRBJ1-2; D might be TRBD1 (6 bases). Germline CDR1 and CDR2: MNHNS and SASEGT. There are 14 residues in the CDR3. Trimming took 1 base from V and 2 from J, leaving 8 bases between them. CDR3 in DNA: TGTGCCAGCAGTGAAGACAGGGCCAACTATGGCTACACCTTC. Protein: CASSEDRANYGYTF.

The chain carries TRBV2 and TRBJ1-5, with unresolved D. The germline gives CDR1 SNHLY, CDR2 FYNNEI. V was clipped by 4 bases and J by 1 base, with 11 bases between them. The CDR3 has 15 residues. The CDR3 spells CASSVSGLSNQPQHF. In DNA, the CDR3 is TGTGCCAGCAGTGTTTCAGGTTTGAGCAATCAGCCCCAGCATTTT.